Sequencing of this T cell receptor (beta chain) was carried out in a study of T cell clusters in autoimmune cytopenias. TRB was amplified by touch-down multiplex PCR, primer pools A and B combined. TCRdb reprocessed the multiplex PCR reads, with one entry per CDR3 protein and no DNA. Here the sample table reports several thousand distinct CDR3 sequences. CDR1 MNHEY and CDR2 SMNVEV come from the germline V gene (reference sequence). The CDR3 runs to 17 residues. TRB amplification used approximately 250 ng of peripheral blood genomic DNA. This receptor was obtained from a human donor with an autoimmune cytopenia or autoimmune hepatitis (not recorded which). The sample was peripheral blood. This chain connects TRBV27 to TRBJ1-5; as DNA is missing, the TRBD1 call by TCRdb cannot be tested. The CDR3 loop reads CASSLQDRGSINQPQHF.